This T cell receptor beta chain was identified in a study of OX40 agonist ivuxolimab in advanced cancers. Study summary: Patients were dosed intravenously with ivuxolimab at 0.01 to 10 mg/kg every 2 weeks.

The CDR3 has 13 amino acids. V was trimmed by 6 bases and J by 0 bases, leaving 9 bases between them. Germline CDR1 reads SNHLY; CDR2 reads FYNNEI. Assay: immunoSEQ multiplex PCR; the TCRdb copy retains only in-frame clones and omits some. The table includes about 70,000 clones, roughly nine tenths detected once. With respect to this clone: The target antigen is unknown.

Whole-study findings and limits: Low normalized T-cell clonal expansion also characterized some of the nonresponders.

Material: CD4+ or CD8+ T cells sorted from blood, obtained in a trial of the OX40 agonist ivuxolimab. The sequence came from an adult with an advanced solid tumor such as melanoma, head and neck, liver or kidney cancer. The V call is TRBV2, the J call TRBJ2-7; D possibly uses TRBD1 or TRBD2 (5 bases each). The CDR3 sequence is CASRGDVSYEQYF. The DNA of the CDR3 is TGTGCCAGCAGGGGGGACGTCTCCTACGAGCAGTACTTC.